The rows below give T cell receptor beta chains drawn from one sample of a study of early T cells in non-severe SARS-CoV-2 infection. TCRdb passed the 5' RACE reads through MiXCR, listing each CDR3 protein once. The repertoire holds roughly 40,000 distinct CDR3 sequences, 4.5% to 5% seen once, with around 5% in the top ten. Input material: whole blood. These receptors were taken from an adult who was a healthcare worker with PCR-confirmed SARS-CoV-2 infection or an uninfected control (not recorded which). CDR3s include the opening cysteine and the closing phenylalanine or tryptophan.

CAISESRNNEQFF TRBV10-3 13 TRBJ2-1
CASSWALEGAVGYTF TRBV28 15 TRBJ1-2
CASAQSLGGYTF TRBV6-6 12 TRBJ1-2
CASSDQLGSPLHF TRBV6-6 13 TRBJ1-6
CASSLGQLLGETQYF TRBV3-1 15 TRBJ2-5
CASSPLHNEQFF TRBV6-1 12 TRBJ2-1
CASRRRGPGHSTDTQYF TRBV5-6 17 TRBJ2-3
CASSQLAASYNEQFF TRBV3-1 15 TRBJ2-1
CASTGGYGETQYF TRBV19 13 TRBJ2-5
CASRRDANTGELFF TRBV28 14 TRBJ2-2
CSAPPGQRNYGYTF TRBV20-1 14 TRBJ1-2
CASTHTSYEQYF TRBV12-3/TRBV12-4 12 TRBJ2-7
CASSPSMYYGYTF TRBV28 13 TRBJ1-2
CASSRDTGRGGLETQYF TRBV5-4 17 TRBJ2-5
CASSLGGLQETQYF TRBV7-6 14 TRBJ2-5
CSGLGRLNTEAFF TRBV29-1 13 TRBJ1-1
CSAREGLPRSSYNEQFF TRBV20-1 17 TRBJ2-1
CASSLGTHTEAFF TRBV5-5 13 TRBJ1-1
CASSQGRTGINSPLHF TRBV11-2 16 TRBJ1-6
CASSGRWVDNEQFF TRBV7-9 14 TRBJ2-1
CASSPRTGDGHQYF TRBV7-2 14 TRBJ2-4
CASSSGGRDNQPQHF TRBV19 15 TRBJ1-5
CAWSLAGRPYEQYF TRBV30 14 TRBJ2-7
CASSQNRVRETQYF TRBV12-3/TRBV12-4 14 TRBJ2-5
CSARDRAGVVYNEQFF TRBV20-1 16 TRBJ2-1
CASSVRGSSNEKLFF TRBV2 15 TRBJ1-4
CSASSPEGNEQFF TRBV20-1 13 TRBJ2-1
CASSYSFANTGELFF TRBV14 15 TRBJ2-2
CASSSPPLGEQYF TRBV7-8 13 TRBJ2-7
CASSGSTGFVSDTQYF TRBV7-2 16 TRBJ2-3
CASSLEGIVSTEAFF TRBV7-6 15 TRBJ1-1
CATSRIWTATNEKLFF TRBV15 16 TRBJ1-4
CASSLEGGREYGYTF TRBV27 15 TRBJ1-2
CASAMTGGTEAFF TRBV7-8 13 TRBJ1-1
CASSLALGLGTEAFF TRBV7-2 15 TRBJ1-1
CASSPDPRRNSPLHF TRBV5-4 15 TRBJ1-6
CSAITGEVSPQHF TRBV20-1 13 TRBJ1-5
CASSPDSGITDTQYF TRBV9 15 TRBJ2-3
CASRRTGEGNQPQHF TRBV5-1 15 TRBJ1-5
CASSIAGDQPQHF TRBV19 13 TRBJ1-5
CASSFFPENYGYTF TRBV28 14 TRBJ1-2
CASSPLQGLVDEQYF TRBV28 15 TRBJ2-7
CASSESNRGLYEQYF TRBV10-2 15 TRBJ2-7
CASSVSGRGNEQFF TRBV9 14 TRBJ2-1
CSARDRVAGGVEQFF TRBV20-1 15 TRBJ2-1
CASRVFTGELFF TRBV12-3/TRBV12-4 12 TRBJ2-2